This TCR beta chain was obtained from a study of T cell responses to AZD1222 COVID-19 vaccine (dated by TCRdb to the early 2020s). Some background on the complete study: AZD1222 recipients given second doses at about 4 weeks or at about 12 weeks were pooled, since spike-specific TCR depth and breadth were not found to differ between the two schedules. A total of 230 to 250 trial participants underwent TCR sequencing, of whom roughly 210 received two doses of AZD1222 and 26 received two doses of the MenACWY control vaccine. Enrollment into the trials was organized by age into subgroups of 18-55, 56-69 and 70-plus years, and those subgroups contained 148, 28 and 57 TCR-sequenced participants, respectively.

The germline V gene supplies CDR1 SGHAT and CDR2 FQNNGV. The junction carries 11 bases between V and J, which are trimmed by 5 bases and 6 bases respectively. The CDR3 has 13 amino acids, counting the end cysteine and phenylalanine. Of the read, only the CDR3 DNA is kept; its 39 bases are in frame from base 1. The CDR3 regions of human TCRbeta chains were analyzed by immunosequencing. In the paper's pipeline: Repertoire TCRs were checked for matches against a reference library of SARS-CoV-2-specific TCRs that had been generated using the MIRA antigen-specificity platform. Breadth was defined as the fraction of unique TCRs that were SARS-CoV-2-associated. Depth was defined as the fraction of total T cells that were SARS-CoV-2-associated. Using the MIRA data, each spike-specific TCR was assigned both to the spike region to which the TCR was reactive and to a CD4 or CD8 class. Log10-transformed breadth and depth values were compared by one-way ANOVA with Sidak's multiple comparisons tests. Drawn from immuneACCESS, this table holds only the in-frame rearrangements with V and J called that TCRdb kept. Clones are partly lost; checked studies trace under half to an unresolved V gene and leave the rest unexplained. The V and J calls and clone size are taken from that table; D and trimming were inferred from the DNA. This sample comprises 110,000 to 150,000 clones, approximately 85% of them detected only once. The ten largest clones capture around 8% of the sample.

Overall study outcomes, separate from this receptor: The whole spike protein was spanned by vaccine-associated CD4 TCRs, and dominant responses were seen in regions 160-218 and 743-854. Spike-specific TCR breadth and depth rose significantly after two AZD1222 doses compared with day 0 and with MenACWY recipients. Because no samples from the day 14 peak response were available, repertoires could be characterized only after the peak T cell response. Epitopes outside the regions mutated in the B.1.351 and B.1.1.7 variants were reportedly recognized by nearly half of the unique spike-specific TCRs. Participants were mostly white British, with more females than males. The authors suggested clonal diversity may have been underestimated. Conclusions about previously exposed vaccinees are limited because only five or six AZD1222 recipients were SARS-CoV-2 seropositive at baseline. In the small 56-69-year group, the increase in depth fell short of significance, most likely because of low power.

Turning to this clone: Its antigen specificity is not known. No quality values exist for individual bases; no much larger clone is one base distant.

The time point label for this specimen denotes: baseline before first vaccination. Vaccinee samples were obtained from the UK trials COV001 and COV002, which included a single-blind randomized controlled phase 2/3 trial of AZD1222 (ChAdOx1 nCoV-19) in healthy adults. Trial participant PBMC samples were collected at day 0 and day 28 after the second dose for TCRbeta chain sequencing. The sample consisted of peripheral blood, taken on day 0 of AZD1222 vaccination. The V and J segments used are TRBV11-2 and TRBJ1-5; the D segment cannot be called with confidence. The receptor comes from an adult in good health. CDR3 sequence: CASSEGGGQPQHF. Read as DNA, the sequence is TGTGCCAGCAGCGAGGGAGGAGGTCAGCCCCAGCATTTT.